Each of the 26 T cell receptor beta chains below was sequenced from the same sample in a study of shared clonotypes between healthy human individuals. Sequencing was performed with immunoSEQ multiplex PCR; in TCRdb, only in-frame clones are kept and a portion is missing. The data show under 600,000 clones, 75% to 80% seen once. Sequencing was done on a sample of PBMCs. These receptors all come from a woman in her thirties or forties in good health. Some clones in this sample may be carry-over from other donors' samples.

Comment on this clone: This may arise from a read error, as a much more abundant clone is one base away. The chain couples TRBV4-3 to TRBJ1-2; weak D call: TRBD1 (6 bases). The CDR3 is 14 residues long. Trimming shortened V by 4 bases and J by 1 base, and 10 bases separated the two germline ends. Germline V CDR1 and CDR2: LGHNA, YSLEER. CDR3 sequence reads: CASSRDRSNYGYTF. CDR3 nucleotide sequence: TGCGCCAGCAGCCGAGACAGGAGTAACTATGGCTACACCTTC.

The rearrangement links TRBV2 to TRBJ2-3; no clear D. Looked up from germline, CDR1 is SNHLY and CDR2 is FYNNEI. Trimming cost V 6 bases and J 2 bases, with 12 bases left between them. This CDR3 comprises 14 residues. The CDR3: CASSPATYTDTQYF. In nucleotides, the CDR3 is TGTGCCAGCAGCCCTGCAACCTACACAGATACGCAGTATTTT.

The chain has TRBV28 and TRBJ2-7; TRBD2 might be the D (7 bases). The CDR3 spans 16 residues. With 5 bases removed from V and 0 bases from J, the gap between germline ends came to 17 bases. Germline V gene lookup returns CDR1 MDHEN and CDR2 SYDVKM. The CDR3 is CASSPLGGVHSYEQYF. The CDR3 nucleotides are TGTGCCAGCAGTCCCCTAGGGGGGGTACACTCCTACGAGCAGTACTTC.

The rearrangement joins TRBV2 to TRBJ2-3; 13 bases match TRBD2. The J segment lost 4 bases and the V segment lost 8 bases, leaving 6 bases of the junction unmatched. The CDR3 is made up of 15 amino acids. The V gene's germline CDR1 is SNHLY and CDR2 FYNNEI. CDR3 nucleotide sequence: TGTGCCAGCGGCATAGGACTAGCGGGGGCAGATACGCAGTATTTT. Translation: CASGIGLAGADTQYF.

The chain uses TRBV9 and TRBJ2-7; either TRBD1 or TRBD2 may fit D (5 bases each). Germline CDR1 and CDR2: SGDLS and YYNGEE. V gave up 6 bases and J gave up 2 bases, with 18 bases separating them. The CDR3 runs to 15 residues. This CDR3 reads CASTPGLDLAYEQYF. In DNA, the CDR3 is TGTGCCAGCACCCCGGGGCTAGATCTGGCCTACGAGCAGTACTTC. Supplemented by reference TRBV9 and TRBJ2-7, the full variable domain reads DSGVTQTPKHLITATGQRVTLRCSPRSGDLSVYWYQQSLDQGLQFLIQYYNGEERAKGNILERFSAQQFPDLHSELNLSSLELGDSALYFCASTPGLDLAYEQYFGPGTRLTVT.

The rearrangement uses TRBV11-2 and TRBJ1-2; unclear D gene. CDR1 is SGHAT, CDR2 FQNNGV, per germline. Trimming took 0 bases from V and 0 from J, leaving 11 bases between them. CDR3 length equals 16 residues. The chain's CDR3 is CASSLERVPSNYGYTF. CDR3 sequence (DNA): TGTGCCAGCAGCTTAGAGCGAGTCCCCTCTAACTATGGCTACACCTTC. Full variable domain (outside the CDR3, taken from reference TRBV11-2 and TRBJ1-2): EAGVAQSPRYKIIEKRQSVAFWCNPISGHATLYWYQQILGQGPKLLIQFQNNGVVDDSQLPKDRFSAERLKGVDSTLKIQPAKLEDSAVYLCASSLERVPSNYGYTFGSGTRLTVV.

The chain links TRBV19 to TRBJ2-2, with D unclear. CDR1 and CDR2 (germline): LNHDA, SQIVND (reference sequence). Trimming stripped 3 bases from V and 1 base from J, with 6 bases between. CDR3 length: 14 residues. CDR3: CASSMARNTGELFF. CDR3 nucleotide sequence: TGTGCCAGTAGTATGGCCAGGAACACCGGGGAGCTGTTTTTT.

The gene calls are TRBV10-3 and TRBJ2-1, with D tentatively TRBD2 (7 bases). The CDR3 sequence is 12 residues long. Between the trimmed V and J ends, which lost 2 bases and 15 bases, there was a span of 14 bases. CDR1 ENHRY and CDR2 SYGVKD come from the germline V gene. The CDR3 bases are TGTGCCATCAGTGAGCCCGGACGGGGGGCGTTCTTC. Its translation is CAISEPGRGAFF.

For this clone: The same CDR3 arises from other DNA sequences in this sample as well. The chain couples TRBV11-1 to TRBJ2-7, with D maybe TRBD1 (5 bases). This CDR3 spans 13 amino acids. Germline V gene lookup returns CDR1 SGHAT and CDR2 FQDESV (reference sequence). Trimming took off 6 bases at V and 0 bases at J, with 9 bases between the two ends. The CDR3 DNA is TGTGCCAGCAGAAGCGACAGCTCCTACGAGCAGTACTTC. This gives the protein CASRSDSSYEQYF. Using reference TRBV11-1 and TRBJ2-7 for the parts outside the CDR3, the full variable domain is EAEVAQSPRYKITEKSQAVAFWCDPISGHATLYWYRQILGQGPELLVQFQDESVVDDSQLPKDRFSAERLKGVDSTLKIQPAELGDSAMYLCASRSDSSYEQYFGPGTRLTVT.

This sequence joins TRBV18 and TRBJ2-2, with 7 bases identical to TRBD2. The V gene's germline CDR1 is KGHSH and CDR2 LQKENI. V trimming: 0 bases; J trimming: 0 bases; junction bases outside the gene matches: 1. This CDR3 region has 16 residues. The CDR3 nucleotides read TGTGCCAGCTCACCACCGGCGGGAGCGAACACCGGGGAGCTGTTTTTT. Translated: CASSPPAGANTGELFF.

The V call is TRBV5-1, the J call TRBJ2-7; 7 nucleotides line up with TRBD1. This CDR3 region has 15 residues. V gave up 4 bases and J gave up 0 bases; unmatched junction bases: 7. Germline CDR1 and CDR2: SGHRS and YFSETQ. CDR3: CASSPGTASSYEQYF. CDR3 DNA sequence: TGCGCCAGCAGCCCCGGGACAGCGAGCTCCTACGAGCAGTACTTC. The variable domain in full, completed from reference TRBV5-1 and TRBJ2-7, reads KAGVTQTPRYLIKTRGQQVTLSCSPISGHRSVSWYQQTPGQGLQFLFEYFSETQRNKGNFPGRFSGRQFSNSRSEMNVSTLELGDSALYLCASSPGTASSYEQYFGPGTRLTVT.

With regard to this clone: This sample also contains other DNA sequences that code for the same CDR3. The rearrangement joins TRBV9 to TRBJ2-7; no clear D. The CDR3 has 12 residues. Trimming pared 0 bases from V and 3 bases from J, leaving 4 bases between. Germline CDR1 and CDR2: SGDLS and YYNGEE. CDR3 sequence: CASSVDGYEQYF. The CDR3 DNA reads TGTGCCAGCAGCGTAGATGGCTACGAGCAGTACTTC.

The rearrangement uses TRBV18 and TRBJ1-4; D is unresolved. Germline V gene data show CDR1 as KGHSH and CDR2 as LQKENI. Trimming stripped 3 bases from V and 6 bases from J, with 14 bases between. The CDR3 is made up of 15 amino acids. CDR3 amino acids: CASSPRHGGDEKLFF. CDR3 nucleotide sequence: TGTGCCAGCTCACCTAGACACGGCGGGGATGAAAAACTGTTTTTT. Combining the CDR3 with reference TRBV18 and TRBJ1-4 gives the whole variable domain NAGVMQNPRHLVRRRGQEARLRCSPMKGHSHVYWYRQLPEEGLKFMVYLQKENIIDESGMPKERFSAEFPKEGPSILRIQQVVRGDSAAYFCASSPRHGGDEKLFFGSGTQLSVL.

This clone was seen only a few times. The rearrangement links TRBV28 to TRBJ1-2; no firm D call. The CDR3 totals 12 residues. The germline V gene has CDR1 MDHEN and CDR2 SYDVKM. V was pared by 11 bases and J by 2 bases, with 12 bases between. The CDR3 sequence is CAATGRNYGYTF. The CDR3 DNA reads as TGTGCCGCTACCGGCAGGAACTATGGCTACACCTTC.

The CDR3 spells CASSYPNTGELFF. Here the CDR3 DNA reads TGTGCCAGCAGTTACCCGAACACCGGGGAGCTGTTTTTT. The V and J genes are TRBV28 and TRBJ2-2; D gene uncertain. CDR1 MDHEN and CDR2 SYDVKM come from the germline V gene. Trimming removed 4 bases at V and 0 bases at J, with 3 bases between. The CDR3 covers 13 residues.

The chain couples TRBV6-5 to TRBJ1-6; tentatively, D is TRBD1 (5 bases). V was pared by 6 bases and J by 6 bases, with 15 bases between. The CDR3 covers 15 residues. CDR1 MNHEY and CDR2 SVGAGI come from the germline V gene. The DNA for the CDR3 is TGTGCCAGCAGCAAGGGGCGCAGGGCTAATTCACCCCTCCACTTT. This gives the protein CASSKGRRANSPLHF.

V gene TRBV7-9 combines with J gene TRBJ1-4; D uncertain. Germline V lookup: CDR1 SEHNR, CDR2 FQNEAQ (reference sequence). The CDR3 loop spans 14 amino acids. Deletions cut 3 bases from V and 2 bases from J, with 7 bases between. The CDR3 bases are TGTGCCAGCAGCTTCCCCGGGACTAATGAAAAACTGTTTTTT. Encoded protein: CASSFPGTNEKLFF.

The gene calls are TRBV28 and TRBJ2-7, with TRBD2 matching over 9 bases. Germline V lookup: CDR1 MDHEN, CDR2 SYDVKM. The CDR3 loop spans 15 amino acids. The J segment lost 4 bases and the V segment lost 5 bases, leaving 9 bases of the junction unmatched. CDR3 loop: CASSTRTSVIYEQYF. CDR3 DNA: TGTGCCAGCAGTACCAGGACTAGCGTCATATACGAGCAGTACTTC. The full variable domain, its missing parts supplied by reference TRBV28 and TRBJ2-7, is DVKVTQSSRYLVKRTGEKVFLECVQDMDHENMFWYRQDPGLGLRLIYFSYDVKMKEKGDIPEGYSVSREKKERFSLILESASTNQTSMYLCASSTRTSVIYEQYFGPGTRLTVT.

The rearrangement uses TRBV7-8 and TRBJ1-2, with D unresolved. The CDR3 consists of 14 residues. V shed 5 bases and J shed 4 bases, with 14 bases lying between them. CDR1 and CDR2 from the germline V gene are SGHVS and FQNEAQ. In DNA form, the CDR3 reads TGTGCCAGCAGCGCCCCGACCCGGGGCTATGGCTACACCTTC. Translation: CASSAPTRGYGYTF.

The rearrangement joins TRBV9 to TRBJ2-7, with a weak D call TRBD1 (6 bases). The CDR3 covers 14 residues. The germline CDR1 and CDR2 sequences are SGDLS and YYNGEE. V was clipped by 3 bases and J by 2 bases, with 12 bases between them. The CDR3 protein is CASSAGQTPYEQYF. The CDR3 DNA reads as TGTGCCAGCAGCGCCGGACAGACCCCCTACGAGCAGTACTTC.

The chain uses TRBV18 and TRBJ1-2, with no clear D. Germline CDR1 and CDR2: KGHSH and LQKENI. Trimming pared 3 bases from V and 8 bases from J, leaving 19 bases between. CDR3 length equals 15 residues. The chain's CDR3 is CASSPEGTSSGGYTF. In DNA, the CDR3 is TGTGCCAGCTCACCTGAAGGTACCTCTTCGGGCGGCTACACCTTC. The full variable domain, completed using reference TRBV18 and TRBJ1-2, is NAGVMQNPRHLVRRRGQEARLRCSPMKGHSHVYWYRQLPEEGLKFMVYLQKENIIDESGMPKERFSAEFPKEGPSILRIQQVVRGDSAAYFCASSPEGTSSGGYTFGSGTRLTVV.

This sequence joins TRBV5-8 and TRBJ2-2; 7 nucleotides agree with TRBD1. The germline CDR1 and CDR2 sequences are SGHTS and YDEGEE. V shed 0 bases, J shed 4 bases, and the junction held 3 bases outside the gene matches. The CDR3 has 15 amino acids. CDR3 sequence: CASSLAAGGTGELFF. As DNA, the CDR3 is TGTGCCAGCAGCTTGGCGGCAGGGGGCACCGGGGAGCTGTTTTTT.

This clone was observed a few times. This CDR3 is CASSLERLDYGYTF. DNA for the CDR3: TGTGCCAGCAGCTTAGAAAGGCTCGACTATGGCTACACCTTC. The chain joins TRBV7-9 to TRBJ1-2, with D hard to call. The germline CDR1 and CDR2 sequences are SEHNR and FQNEAQ (reference sequence). V lost 1 base and J lost 3, with 9 bases in between. The CDR3 contains 14 residues.

The chain employs TRBV5-4 and TRBJ2-1, with 9 bases that match TRBD1. Germline assignment: CDR1 SGHNT and CDR2 YYREEE (reference sequence). V lost 2 bases and J lost 5; bases outside the gene matches: 11. This CDR3 region has 17 residues. Here the CDR3 reads CASSFYRGLSGNNEQFF. CDR3 bases: TGTGCCAGCAGCTTCTACAGGGGGCTGAGCGGAAACAATGAGCAGTTCTTC.

J is TRBJ1-3 and V is TRBV6-1; no clear D. The CDR3 covers 13 residues. CDR1 is MNHNS and CDR2 is SASEGT in the germline V gene. V was trimmed by 3 bases and J by 4 bases, leaving 7 bases between them. CDR3 protein: CASSDGGGNTIYF. The CDR3 coding sequence is TGTGCCAGCAGTGATGGAGGAGGAAACACCATATATTTT.

The chain carries TRBV7-9 and TRBJ2-5, with a weak D call TRBD1 (7 bases). CDR1 is SEHNR and CDR2 is FQNEAQ in the germline V gene (reference sequence). The V end was cut by 5 bases, the J end by 3 bases, with 13 bases between. This CDR3 spans 14 amino acids. The DNA for the CDR3 is TGTGCCAGCAGCCTCCAGGGGGGAGAAGAGACCCAGTACTTC. Translating it yields CASSLQGGEETQYF.